This T cell receptor (beta chain) appears in the sequencing data of a study of low-dose radiotherapy and immunotherapy resistance in tumors. Germline CDR1 and CDR2: LGHNT and FRNRAP. The CDR3 has 15 residues. Unmatched junction bases numbered 5, after V lost 4 bases and J lost 3 bases. Time point of the sample: before trial treatment. TRAV- and TRBV-specific primers, spanning alpha and beta chains, primed first-strand cDNA. TCR amplification involved around 22 PCR cycles with a constant-region primer and V-primer adapter. Each CDR3 protein is one row after TCRdb ran MiXCR on the reads. The sample lists about 82,000 distinct CDR3 sequences; 15% to 20% were seen once. This clonotype was found many times.

This material consisted of PBMCs, taken before treatment. This sequence joins TRBV12-5 and TRBJ2-2, with 7 bases that match TRBD2. The clonotype originates from a male donor with prostate cancer. This chain's CDR3 is CASGSGTTDTGELFF. CDR3 DNA sequence: TGTGCTAGTGGTTCGGGGACTACTGACACCGGGGAGCTGTTTTTT.